What follows describes a single T cell receptor beta chain. Its cognate antigen is unknown. The sample originates from a study of graft-versus-host responses after intestinal transplantation. Whole-study context: All recipients got anti-thymocyte globulin induction, then tacrolimus and steroids for 3 to 4 years. Overall study findings and caveats: The highest levels of circulating GvH clones went along with early declines in HvG clones after transplant.

Profiling relied on immunoSEQ multiplex PCR, and the TCRdb table lists in-frame clones only, not all of them. This table has roughly 46,000 clones, approximately 92% appearing once. The CDR3 has 12 amino acids. In germline, CDR1 is GTSNPN, CDR2 SVGIG (reference sequence). V shed 2 bases and J shed 1 base, with 4 bases lying between them. The chain links TRBV30 to TRBJ2-3; unclear D gene. This TCR derives from a human patient who received an intestinal transplant, so some T cells may come from the graft donor. The sample in question was PBMCs, obtained around 820 days after a first intestinal transplant, on the day of a second. CDR3 protein: CAWSPGTDTQYF. As DNA, the CDR3 is TGTGCCTGGAGTCCCGGCACAGATACGCAGTATTTT. Using reference TRBV30 and TRBJ2-3 for the parts outside the CDR3, the full variable domain is SQTIHQWPATLVQPVGSPLSLECTVEGTSNPNLYWYRQAAGRGLQLLFYSVGIGQISSEVPQNLSASRPQDRQFILSSKKLLLSDSGFYLCAWSPGTDTQYFGPGTRLTVL.